The 25 T cell receptor beta chains presented below share a single source sample, sequenced in a study of graft-versus-host responses after intestinal transplantation. To release intraepithelial and lamina propria lymphocytes, the graft tissue was processed. TCRdb's copy holds only in-frame clones and misses some; the assay was immunoSEQ multiplex PCR. The sample consists of about 63,000 clones, approximately 91% of them appearing once. This specimen was ileum tissue, taken 350 to 400 days after transplant. These receptors were obtained from a human patient who received an intestinal transplant, so some T cells may come from the graft donor.

This clone occurred once. This sequence joins TRBV28 and TRBJ1-5; D perhaps matches TRBD1 (6 bases). CDR3 length: 12 residues. V lost 6 bases and J 11 bases, leaving 14 bases between the germline ends. Germline V gene data show CDR1 as MDHEN and CDR2 as SYDVKM. CDR3 sequence: CASSTTGRTQHF. CDR3 in DNA: TGTGCCAGCAGCACAACAGGGAGGACCCAGCATTTT.

The V and J genes are TRBV28 and TRBJ2-7; D is ambiguous. Germline V gives CDR1 MDHEN, CDR2 SYDVKM. Trimming cost V 3 bases and J 4 bases, with 13 bases left between them. This CDR3 contains 14 residues. CDR3 in amino acids: CASSFGDGTYEQYF. For the CDR3, the DNA is TGTGCCAGCAGTTTCGGTGACGGAACTTACGAGCAGTACTTC.

This clone was observed a single time. The rearrangement joins TRBV5-3 to TRBJ2-3; no clear D. TRBV5-3 carries the ORF label, with uncertain function. The CDR3 runs 8 residues. As DNA, the CDR3 is TGTGACACAGATACGCAGTATTTT. Protein product: CDTDTQYF.

The V and J genes are TRBV30 and TRBJ2-1; D is unclear. This CDR3 contains 11 residues. Germline CDR1 reads GTSNPN; CDR2 reads SVGIG (reference sequence). Trimming left V 2 bases short and J 8 bases short, with 7 bases between. Here the CDR3 reads CAWSYPHEQFF. CDR3 coding DNA: TGTGCCTGGAGTTACCCTCATGAGCAGTTCTTC. Complete variable domain (other parts from reference TRBV30 and TRBJ2-1): SQTIHQWPATLVQPVGSPLSLECTVEGTSNPNLYWYRQAAGRGLQLLFYSVGIGQISSEVPQNLSASRPQDRQFILSSKKLLLSDSGFYLCAWSYPHEQFFGPGTRLTVL.

V usage is TRBV7-3 and J usage is TRBJ1-4, with D unresolved. V lost 2 bases, J lost 8 bases, and 9 bases lay in between. Looked up from germline, CDR1 is SGHTA and CDR2 is FQGTGA. CDR3 length equals 13 residues. The CDR3 sequence is CASSLYGYEKLFF. Here the CDR3 DNA reads TGTGCCAGCAGCTTATATGGGTACGAAAAACTGTTTTTT.

The chain has TRBV6-5 and TRBJ2-1; D possibly corresponds to TRBD2 (6 bases). Germline V lookup: CDR1 MNHEY, CDR2 SVGAGI. This CDR3 region has 13 residues. Trimming took off 7 bases at V and 4 bases at J, with 11 bases between the two ends. For the CDR3, the DNA is TGTGCCAGCACCCGCGGGGAATACAATGAGCAGTTCTTC. This sequence encodes CASTRGEYNEQFF.

The V and J genes are TRBV2 and TRBJ1-3, with D perhaps TRBD1 (6 bases). In germline, CDR1 is SNHLY, CDR2 FYNNEI. This CDR3 spans 16 amino acids. Trimming removed 7 bases from V and 0 bases from J, with 16 bases in between. CDR3 coding DNA: TGTGCCAGCAATCTCCCGGGACAATTCTCTGGAAACACCATATATTTT. Translating gives CASNLPGQFSGNTIYF.

V is TRBV6-6 and J is TRBJ2-2; 8 bases line up with TRBD2. Losses at the gene ends were 6 bases for V and 4 bases for J; bases not matched to a gene: 4. Germline lookup yields CDR1 MNHNY and CDR2 SVGAGI (reference sequence). The CDR3 totals 14 residues. DNA of the CDR3: TGTGCCAGCAGCCACAGCGGGAGCACCGGGGAGCTGTTTTTT. Translated, it gives CASSHSGSTGELFF.

V and J are TRBV28 and TRBJ2-7; D possibly corresponds to TRBD1 (6 bases). The CDR3 runs to 13 residues. CDR1 is MDHEN and CDR2 is SYDVKM in the germline V gene. Trimming pared 3 bases from V and 3 bases from J, leaving 9 bases between. This chain's CDR3 is CASSFGRGYEQYF. CDR3 in DNA: TGTGCCAGCAGTTTTGGCAGGGGCTACGAGCAGTACTTC.

The chain joins TRBV6-1 to TRBJ1-6; D might be TRBD1 (5 bases). The CDR3 runs 15 residues. Germline V CDR1 and CDR2: MNHNS, SASEGT. With 8 bases removed from V and 0 bases from J, the gap between germline ends came to 11 bases. For the CDR3, the DNA is TGTGCCAGCTTCGGGGGAAGCTCCTATAATTCACCCCTCCACTTT. This sequence encodes CASFGGSSYNSPLHF.

The chain combines TRBV4-1 with TRBJ1-2; 8 positions match TRBD1. Germline V gene sequence: CDR1 MGHRA, CDR2 YSYEKL. The CDR3 is 16 residues long. The V gene end was trimmed by 1 base and the J gene end by 3 bases; junction bases not matched to a gene: 7. In nucleotides, the CDR3 is TGCGCCAGCAGCCAAGGACCCGGGACAGGCTACTATGGCTACACCTTC. This codes for CASSQGPGTGYYGYTF.

This chain joins TRBV4-1 and TRBJ2-7, with a possible D match to TRBD1 (6 bases). The CDR3 covers 13 residues. The germline V and J ends were trimmed by 2 bases and 7 bases, with 12 bases remaining between them. Germline V CDR1 and CDR2: MGHRA, YSYEKL. The CDR3 sequence is CASSQYGGGEQYF. CDR3 DNA: TGCGCCAGCAGCCAATATGGGGGCGGTGAGCAGTACTTC.

The chain recombines TRBV10-1 with TRBJ1-5; TRBD1 is a possible D gene (5 bases). CDR3 length: 14 amino acids. Germline V CDR1 and CDR2: WNHNN, SYGVQD (reference sequence). The ends were cut back, 2 bases at V and 4 bases at J, with 9 bases in the middle. The DNA for the CDR3 is TGCGCCAGCAGTGAGCCGACAGAAAATCAGCCCCAGCATTTT. Its protein is CASSEPTENQPQHF.

The chain links TRBV10-3 to TRBJ1-4, with a tentative D call TRBD1 (6 bases). CDR3 size: 14 residues. V was pared by 10 bases and J by 7 bases, with 19 bases between. Germline loops: CDR1 ENHRY, CDR2 SYGVKD. CDR3 in DNA: TGTGCCACGTCAGAGTGGGGACACGTTGAAAAACTGTTTTTT. It yields the protein CATSEWGHVEKLFF.

The chain has TRBV19 and TRBJ2-5; D unresolved. This CDR3 is built from 12 residues. CDR1 is LNHDA, CDR2 SQIVND, per germline (reference sequence). Between the trimmed V and J ends, which lost 4 bases and 1 base, there was a span of 4 bases. The CDR3 sequence: CASSNRQETQYF. Written as DNA, the CDR3 is TGTGCCAGTAGTAACCGCCAAGAGACCCAGTACTTC.

As DNA, the CDR3 is TGTGCCAGCAGTGCCGACCGAGACTATGGCTACACCTTC. Translated: CASSADRDYGYTF. The chain couples TRBV2 to TRBJ1-2; D ambiguous. CDR1 SNHLY and CDR2 FYNNEI come from the germline V gene. This CDR3 region has 13 residues. The V gene lost 4 bases and the J gene lost 3 bases, with 9 bases spanning the gap.

The V and J genes are TRBV27 and TRBJ2-3, with unresolved D. The CDR3 extends over 13 amino acids. The germline CDR1 and CDR2 sequences are MNHEY and SMNVEV (reference sequence). Trimming removed 4 bases at V and 2 bases at J, with 7 bases between. The CDR3 region is CASSSPSTDTQYF. CDR3 coding DNA: TGTGCCAGCAGTTCCCCCTCCACAGATACGCAGTATTTT.

CDR3 coding DNA: TGCGCCAGCAGCTTGGTGGGACTAGCGGGATCTGGGTACTACAATGAGCAGTTCTTC. Encoded protein: CASSLVGLAGSGYYNEQFF. The chain joins TRBV5-1 to TRBJ2-1, with 13 bases fitting TRBD2. Trimming at V came to 0 bases and at J to 3 bases, leaving 9 bases not matched to a gene. This CDR3 contains 19 residues. Germline V gene data show CDR1 as SGHRS and CDR2 as YFSETQ.

This rearrangement joins TRBV28 to TRBJ2-3; TRBD2 matches 8 bases. This CDR3 region has 17 residues. V shed 6 bases and J 5 bases; nucleotides not matched to a gene: 16. Germline CDR1 MDHEN, CDR2 SYDVKM. CDR3 nucleotides: TGTGCCAGCAGCACATACGGCCGACGGGAGGGCCGAGATACGCAGTATTTT. Protein: CASSTYGRREGRDTQYF.

The chain recombines TRBV11-2 with TRBJ2-7; 9 bases are shared with TRBD1. Trimming removed 1 base from V and 3 bases from J; junction bases left unmatched: 4. The germline V gene encodes CDR1 SGHAT and CDR2 FQNNGV. This CDR3 is built from 15 residues. The CDR3 reads CASSLGGTGYYEQYF. The CDR3 DNA reads as TGTGCCAGCAGCTTAGGAGGGACAGGGTACTACGAGCAGTACTTC.

The J gene is TRBJ1-1, the V gene TRBV19; possible D gene TRBD1, 5 bases. V was shortened by 6 bases and J by 7 bases, with 15 bases between the two germline ends. The CDR3 runs 13 residues. Germline lookup yields CDR1 LNHDA and CDR2 SQIVND (reference sequence). This CDR3 reads CASSFSRGSEAFF. The CDR3 nucleotides are TGTGCCAGTAGCTTCTCTAGGGGCAGTGAAGCTTTCTTT.

This clone was found once. The genes are TRBV6-1 and TRBJ2-7; 7 nucleotides align to TRBD2. CDR1 and CDR2 from the germline V gene are MNHNS and SASEGT. This CDR3 is built from 13 residues. Trimming took 4 bases from V and 6 from J; bases not matched to a gene: 6. CDR3 coding DNA: TGTGCCAGCAGTGGCGGGACTACTCTCGAGCAGTACTTC. Translation: CASSGGTTLEQYF.

The chain links TRBV2 to TRBJ2-3; 7 positions match TRBD1. Germline CDR1 is SNHLY and CDR2 is FYNNEI. After removal of 3 bases from V and 0 bases from J, the junction contained 3 bases not matched to a gene. The CDR3 has 15 residues. The CDR3 DNA reads as TGTGCCAGCAGTGAGACAGGGCCTAGCACAGATACGCAGTATTTT. Translating it yields CASSETGPSTDTQYF.

The chain carries TRBV19 and TRBJ2-2; D is possibly TRBD1 (5 bases). CDR3 length equals 13 residues. CDR1 and CDR2 from the germline V gene are LNHDA and SQIVND (reference sequence). Trimming pared 6 bases from V and 1 base from J, leaving 6 bases between. For the CDR3, the DNA is TGTGCCAGTAGAGGACAGAACACCGGGGAGCTGTTTTTT. Residues: CASRGQNTGELFF.

This clone was counted between two and nine times. The rearrangement joins TRBV6-6 to TRBJ2-5; D gene unclear. V gave up 1 base and J gave up 1 base, with 7 bases separating them. The CDR3 has 14 residues. The germline V gene encodes CDR1 MNHNY and CDR2 SVGAGI (reference sequence). CDR3 nucleotide sequence: TGTGCCAGCAGTTACTGGGGTGGCCAAGAGACCCAGTACTTC. This translates into CASSYWGGQETQYF.